This T cell receptor (beta chain) derives from a study of cytomegalovirus exposure and HLA in healthy donors. Germline CDR1 and CDR2: SGDLS and YYNGEE. The CDR3 has 16 amino acids. In the PCR, 60 Vbeta and 13 Jbeta primers were used. Using immunoSEQ multiplex PCR, the repertoire was profiled, and TCRdb retains in-frame clones only, with some absent. The sample has over 100,000 clones, less than 80% seen once. Broader study findings: Across donors, most TCRs were seen rarely, yet some public ones were widespread. Data from an earlier analysis indicated that most TCR beta V segments were productive either about 90% or about 30% of the time. The study carried out a later analysis of TCR beta sequences. It associated about 15,000 of them with specific HLA alleles at a false discovery rate of 0.05. For most subjects, TCR beta sequences were reported to predict HLA-A and HLA-B alleles with accuracy.

As concerns this clone: Its antigen is not known. One junction end disagrees with the germline gene, perhaps due to a read error.

Sequencing input: PBMCs. The rearrangement uses TRBV9 and TRBJ2-1; TRBD2 matches at 7 bases. The TCR sequence derives from a female donor in good health and CMV-seropositive. The CDR3 region is CASSDLVGGSYSEQFF. CDR3 DNA sequence: TGTGCCAGCAGCGACTTAGTGGGGGGGAGCTACAGTGAGCAGTTCTTC. Full variable domain (missing parts from reference TRBV9 and TRBJ2-1): DSGVTQTPKHLITATGQRVTLRCSPRSGDLSVYWYQQSLDQGLQFLIQYYNGEERAKGNILERFSAQQFPDLHSELNLSSLELGDSALYFCASSDLVGGSYSEQFFGPGTRLTVL.